The 20 T cell receptor beta chains given below trace back to one sample, sequenced in a study of technical replicates of blood from several donors. Generated by immunoSEQ multiplex PCR, the TCRdb table keeps only in-frame clones and is missing some. This sample carries under 70,000 clones, roughly 84% of them seen once, and the ten largest clones take over 5.5%. The sample taken for sequencing was PBMCs. The receptors come from a human donor in good health. Some clones in this sample may be carry-over from other donors' samples.

The chain links TRBV30 to TRBJ1-6, with 9 nucleotides matching TRBD1. CDR3 length equals 12 residues. Losses at the gene ends were 7 bases for V and 10 bases for J; bases not matched to a gene: 5. From germline, CDR1 is GTSNPN and CDR2 SVGIG (reference sequence). The CDR3 reads CAFTGGLSPLHF. CDR3 bases: TGTGCCTTTACAGGGGGCCTCTCACCCCTCCACTTT.

V gene TRBV5-6 combines with J gene TRBJ1-1, with a possible D match to TRBD1 (5 bases). Germline-derived CDR1 and CDR2 are SGHDT and YYEEEE. CDR3 length: 13 amino acids. V shed 3 bases and J shed 6 bases, with 12 bases lying between them. Here the CDR3 reads CASSWGGVSEAFF. CDR3 DNA sequence: TGTGCCAGCAGCTGGGGAGGGGTTTCTGAAGCTTTCTTT.

The V gene is TRBV5-4, the J gene TRBJ2-1; 12 bases agree with TRBD2. Germline loops: CDR1 SGHNT, CDR2 YYREEE (reference sequence). With V trimmed by 4 bases and J by 8 bases, 7 bases remained unmatched. CDR3 length: 15 amino acids. The CDR3: CASSTRTSGADEQFF. CDR3 sequence (DNA): TGTGCCAGCAGCACAAGGACTAGCGGGGCTGATGAGCAGTTCTTC.

The chain has TRBV19 and TRBJ2-3; D is perhaps TRBD1 (6 bases). In germline, CDR1 is LNHDA, CDR2 SQIVND (reference sequence). The CDR3 spans 13 residues. Trimming took 6 bases from V and 4 from J, leaving 11 bases between them. The CDR3 DNA sequence: TGTGCCAGTAGCAGCAGGGGTGCAGATACGCAGTATTTT. Protein product: CASSSRGADTQYF.

V usage is TRBV4-3 and J usage is TRBJ1-1, with D possibly matching TRBD1 (6 bases). V was cut by 4 bases and J by 8 bases, with 17 bases left in between. The CDR3 loop spans 14 amino acids. Germline lookup yields CDR1 LGHNA and CDR2 YSLEER. In DNA form, the CDR3 reads TGCGCCAGCAGCCCCGCGACGGGGGGCTTAGAAGCTTTCTTT. Translating it yields CASSPATGGLEAFF.

This clone has more than one count but fewer than ten. V and J are TRBV9 and TRBJ2-3; the match to TRBD2 covers 12 bases. CDR3 length equals 16 residues. Trimming took 3 bases from V and 5 from J; bases not matched to a gene: 7. CDR1 is SGDLS, CDR2 YYNGEE, per germline. This CDR3 reads CASSDRLAGAVDTQYF. As DNA, the CDR3 is TGTGCCAGCAGCGACCGACTAGCGGGAGCGGTAGATACGCAGTATTTT.

CDR3 residues: CASSPLIADSDTQYF. In DNA, the CDR3 is TGTGCCAGCTCACCACTGATCGCGGACTCAGATACGCAGTATTTT. This chain joins TRBV18 and TRBJ2-3, with D tentatively TRBD2 (5 bases). The V gene lost 1 base and the J gene lost 4 bases, with 12 bases spanning the gap. Germline V gives CDR1 KGHSH, CDR2 LQKENI. This CDR3 comprises 15 residues.

The chain employs TRBV6-1 and TRBJ1-1; D gene uncertain. The V gene lost 1 base and the J gene lost 0 bases, with 9 bases spanning the gap. Germline lookup yields CDR1 MNHNS and CDR2 SASEGT. The CDR3 covers 15 residues. The CDR3 nucleotides read TGTGCCAGCAGTGAAGGTCGCGGCATGAACACTGAAGCTTTCTTT. Translating it yields CASSEGRGMNTEAFF.

V usage is TRBV6-5 and J usage is TRBJ1-2, with unresolved D. V lost 0 bases to trimming and J lost 2 bases, with 7 bases between them. This CDR3 spans 14 amino acids. The germline V gene encodes CDR1 MNHEY and CDR2 SVGAGI. CDR3 sequence reads: CASSYSRGNYGYTF. In nucleotides, the CDR3 is TGTGCCAGCAGTTACTCCCGCGGAAACTATGGCTACACCTTC.

The rearrangement links TRBV19 to TRBJ2-2; weak D call: TRBD2 (6 bases). Germline CDR1 is LNHDA and CDR2 is SQIVND (reference sequence). The CDR3 is 14 residues long. With 4 bases removed from V and 5 bases from J, the gap between germline ends came to 11 bases. DNA for the CDR3: TGTGCCAGTAGTACGTGGGGAGGAACCGGGGAGCTGTTTTTT. It specifies CASSTWGGTGELFF. The full variable domain, rest sourced from reference TRBV19 and TRBJ2-2, is DGGITQSPKYLFRKEGQNVTLSCEQNLNHDAMYWYRQDPGQGLRLIYYSQIVNDFQKGDIAEGYSVSREKKESFPLTVTSAQKNPTAFYLCASSTWGGTGELFFGEGSRLTVL.

By proportion, this clone is medium-sized. V is TRBV30 and J is TRBJ2-1; TRBD1 might be the D (5 bases). This CDR3 region has 12 residues. V was trimmed by 1 base and J by 5 bases, leaving 6 bases between them. Germline V lookup: CDR1 GTSNPN, CDR2 SVGIG (reference sequence). The CDR3 bases are TGTGCCTGGAGTGGACAGCACAATGAGCAGTTCTTC. It translates to CAWSGQHNEQFF.

This sequence joins TRBV5-8 and TRBJ2-1; D not certain. The CDR3 consists of 13 residues. Trimming took off 3 bases at V and 5 bases at J, with 9 bases between the two ends. Germline V gives CDR1 SGHTS, CDR2 YDEGEE. CDR3 sequence: CASSSLGDNEQFF. CDR3 coding DNA: TGTGCCAGCAGCTCTCTAGGTGACAATGAGCAGTTCTTC.

This chain uses TRBV5-6 with TRBJ1-6; D unresolved. Germline V CDR1 and CDR2: SGHDT, YYEEEE. The V gene lost 0 bases and the J gene lost 13 bases, with 14 bases spanning the gap. This CDR3 is built from 14 residues. In DNA form, the CDR3 reads TGTGCCAGCAGCTTGGAGCCGGAGTCGGCGCCCCTCCACTTT. Protein product: CASSLEPESAPLHF. The variable domain in full, completed from reference TRBV5-6 and TRBJ1-6, reads DAGVTQSPTHLIKTRGQQVTLRCSPKSGHDTVSWYQQALGQGPQFIFQYYEEEERQRGNFPDRFSGHQFPNYSSELNVNALLLGDSALYLCASSLEPESAPLHFGNGTRLTVT.

The V gene is TRBV30, the J gene TRBJ2-3; the D is unclear. There are 15 residues in the CDR3. The germline CDR1 and CDR2 sequences are GTSNPN and SVGIG (reference sequence). The V end was cut by 0 bases, the J end by 4 bases, with 14 bases between. This chain's CDR3 is CAWSVGSLSADTQYF. CDR3 sequence (DNA): TGTGCCTGGAGTGTTGGATCTTTGAGCGCAGATACGCAGTATTTT.

This sequence joins TRBV28 and TRBJ1-2, with D possibly being TRBD1 (5 bases). V lost 4 bases, J lost 6 bases, and 12 bases lay in between. The germline gives CDR1 MDHEN, CDR2 SYDVKM. The CDR3 spans 13 residues. The CDR3 DNA sequence: TGTGCCAGCAGTTGGGGAGGGGTCAATGGCTACACCTTC. Amino acid sequence: CASSWGGVNGYTF.

This chain connects TRBV6-6 to TRBJ1-1; 11 nucleotides align to TRBD1. The V segment lost 6 bases and the J segment 12 bases; nucleotides outside the gene matches: 3. Per germline, CDR1 MNHNY and CDR2 SVGAGI (reference sequence). This CDR3 comprises 11 residues. The CDR3 DNA reads TGTGCCAGCAGGGGACAGGGGGGACCTTTCTTT. Translating gives CASRGQGGPFF.

This sequence joins TRBV2 and TRBJ2-7, with TRBD1 matching 10 bases. CDR3 length equals 15 residues. Per the germline V gene, CDR1 is SNHLY and CDR2 is FYNNEI. Trimming took 8 bases from V and 3 from J; bases not matched to a gene: 10. The CDR3 nucleotides read TGTGCCAGCCGCCGACCGGGACAGGGGTACTACGAGCAGTACTTC. Protein: CASRRPGQGYYEQYF.

V is TRBV6-6 and J is TRBJ2-2; perhaps TRBD2 as D (7 bases). Trimming took 2 bases from V and 6 from J, leaving 13 bases between them. This CDR3 region has 15 residues. Per germline, CDR1 MNHNY and CDR2 SVGAGI (reference sequence). As DNA, the CDR3 is TGTGCCAGCAGTTACCCGAGGGGGGGCCCCGGGGAGCTGTTTTTT. Protein sequence: CASSYPRGGPGELFF.

The gene calls are TRBV6-1 and TRBJ2-1; 9 nucleotides agree with TRBD2. The CDR3 sequence is 14 residues long. Germline loops: CDR1 MNHNS, CDR2 SASEGT. V dropped 7 bases and J dropped 7; count of bases not matched to a gene: 8. The CDR3 DNA reads TGTGCCAGCACCAGCGGGGGGACGAGGAATGAGCAGTTCTTC. As protein: CASTSGGTRNEQFF.

The J gene is TRBJ2-1, the V gene TRBV29-1; the match to TRBD1 covers 8 bases. Germline V CDR1 and CDR2: SQVTM, ANQGSEA. CDR3 size: 18 residues. J was trimmed by 1 base and V by 3 bases; bases with no gene match: 14. The CDR3 loop reads CSVDPVIQGAESYNEQFF. The CDR3 DNA reads TGCAGCGTTGATCCCGTCATTCAGGGGGCCGAATCCTACAATGAGCAGTTCTTC.